This TCR beta chain emerged from a study of identical twins. Overall study results and limits: Findings came from cross-sectional statistics, without long-term follow-up of donors. Low generation-probability sequences were in excess among twin-shared out-of-frame alpha sequences.

Details on this clonotype: The antigen is unknown.

CDR3 length: 15 amino acids. Between the trimmed V and J ends, which lost 1 base and 9 bases, there was a span of 16 bases. CDR1 is LGHDT, CDR2 YNNKEL, per germline (reference sequence). One entry per CDR3 protein results from TCRdb running MiXCR on the 5' RACE reads. The sample has hundreds of thousands of distinct CDR3 sequences; 20% to 25% are singletons. The data also belong to a second study, concerning T cells expressing NK-cell markers. That study reports: An anti-gamma-delta TCR antibody restricted sorting to alpha-beta TCR T cells in several experiments.

This TCR came from a woman younger than 30 in good health. The chain links TRBV3-1 to TRBJ1-3; D is undetermined. Sample: CD4+ T cells sorted from blood. CDR3 DNA: TGTGCCAGCAGCCAAGGGGGAGTCGGACGGAGCACCATATATTTT. It is translated as CASSQGGVGRSTIYF. Variable domain in full (rest from reference TRBV3-1 and TRBJ1-3): DTAVSQTPKYLVTQMGNDKSIKCEQNLGHDTMYWYKQDSKKFLKIMFSYNNKELIINETVPNRFSPKSPDKAHLNLHINSLELGDSAVYFCASSQGGVGRSTIYFGEGSWLTVV.